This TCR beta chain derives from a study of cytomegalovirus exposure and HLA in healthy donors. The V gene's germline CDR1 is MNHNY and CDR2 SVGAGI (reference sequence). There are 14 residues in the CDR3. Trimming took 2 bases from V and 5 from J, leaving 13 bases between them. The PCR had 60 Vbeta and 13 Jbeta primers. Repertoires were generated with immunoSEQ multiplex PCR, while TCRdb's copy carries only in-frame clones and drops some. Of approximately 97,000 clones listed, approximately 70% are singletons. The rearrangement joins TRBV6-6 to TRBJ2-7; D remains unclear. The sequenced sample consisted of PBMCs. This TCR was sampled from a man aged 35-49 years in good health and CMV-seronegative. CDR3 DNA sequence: TGTGCCAGCAGTTACAACCAGGCGCCGGACGAGCAGTACTTC. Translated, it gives CASSYNQAPDEQYF.